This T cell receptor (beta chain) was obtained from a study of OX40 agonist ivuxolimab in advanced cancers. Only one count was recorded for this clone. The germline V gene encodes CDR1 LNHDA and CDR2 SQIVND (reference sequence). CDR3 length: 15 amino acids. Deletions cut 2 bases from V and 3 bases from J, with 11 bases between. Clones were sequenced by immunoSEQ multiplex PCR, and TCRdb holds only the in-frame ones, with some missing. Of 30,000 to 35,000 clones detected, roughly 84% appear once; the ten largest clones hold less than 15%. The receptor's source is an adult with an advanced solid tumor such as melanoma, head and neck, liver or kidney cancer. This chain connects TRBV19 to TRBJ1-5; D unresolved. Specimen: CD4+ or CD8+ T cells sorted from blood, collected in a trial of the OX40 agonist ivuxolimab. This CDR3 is CASSIMERINQPQHF. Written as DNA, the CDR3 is TGTGCCAGTAGTATAATGGAACGGATCAATCAGCCCCAGCATTTT.